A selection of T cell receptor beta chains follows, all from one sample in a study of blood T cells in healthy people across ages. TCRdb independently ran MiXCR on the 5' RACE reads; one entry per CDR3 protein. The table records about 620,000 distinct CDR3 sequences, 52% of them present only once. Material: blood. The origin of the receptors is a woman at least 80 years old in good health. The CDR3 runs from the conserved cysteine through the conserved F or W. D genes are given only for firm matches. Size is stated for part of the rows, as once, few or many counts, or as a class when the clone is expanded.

CDR3: CASFRQGRKETQYF
DNA: TGTGCCAGTTTTCGACAGGGGAGGAAAGAGACCCAGTACTTC
J: TRBJ2-5
D: TRBD1
size: many
V: TRBV28

CDR3: CASSLGTGISGYTF
DNA: TGTGCCAGCAGCTTAGGGACAGGTATCTCTGGCTACACCTTC
J: TRBJ1-2
D: TRBD1
size: -
V: TRBV28

CDR3: CASSLSLNFDGDQPQHF
DNA: TGTGCCAGCAGTCTCTCCTTAAACTTTGACGGAGATCAGCCCCAGCATTTT
J: TRBJ1-5
D: -
size: few
V: TRBV12-3/TRBV12-4

CDR3: CASSQPRHTGDNEKLFF
DNA: TGTGCCAGCAGCCAGCCCCGTCACACAGGGGATAATGAAAAACTGTTTTTT
J: TRBJ1-4
D: TRBD1
size: -
V: TRBV7-9

CDR3: CASSLLSGRLTDTQYF
DNA: TGTGCCAGCAGTTTACTTAGCGGGAGACTCACAGATACGCAGTATTTT
J: TRBJ2-3
D: TRBD2
size: -
V: TRBV27

CDR3: CASSPSGIAQETQYF
DNA: TGTGCCAGCTCACCATCGGGAATAGCACAAGAGACCCAGTACTTC
J: TRBJ2-5
D: -
size: many
V: TRBV18

CDR3: CATRTGISNQPQHF
DNA: TGTGCCACCAGGACAGGAATAAGCAATCAGCCCCAGCATTTT
J: TRBJ1-5
D: TRBD1
size: -
V: TRBV6-6

CDR3: CASSLQSETYGYTF
DNA: TGTGCCAGCAGCTTACAGTCAGAGACCTATGGCTACACCTTC
J: TRBJ1-2
D: -
size: once
V: TRBV3-1

CDR3: CASSQSRGYNEQFF
DNA: TGCGCCAGCAGCCAATCCAGGGGGTACAATGAGCAGTTCTTC
J: TRBJ2-1
D: TRBD1
size: -
V: TRBV4-3

CDR3: CANWRDSPSLGQYF
DNA: TGTGCCAACTGGAGAGACAGCCCTAGTTTGGGGCAGTACTTC
J: TRBJ2-7
D: -
size: -
V: TRBV27

CDR3: CSARVVGLAGIYNEQFF
DNA: TGCAGTGCTAGAGTAGTAGGACTAGCGGGGATCTACAATGAGCAGTTCTTC
J: TRBJ2-1
D: TRBD2
size: -
V: TRBV20-1

CDR3: CASRPDRGSGANVLTF
DNA: TGTGCCAGCAGGCCGGACAGGGGCTCTGGGGCCAACGTCCTGACTTTC
J: TRBJ2-6
D: TRBD1
size: -
V: TRBV6-5

CDR3: CASSALRWETQYF
DNA: TGTGCCAGCAGTGCCCTCAGATGGGAGACCCAGTACTTC
J: TRBJ2-5
D: -
size: few
V: TRBV12-3/TRBV12-4

CDR3: CASSPLRGDGKTQYF
DNA: TGCGCCAGCAGCCCCCTGAGGGGTGACGGGAAGACCCAGTACTTC
J: TRBJ2-5
D: -
size: -
V: TRBV4-3

CDR3: CASSTARRQPQHF
DNA: TGTGCCAGCAGTACGGCCAGGCGGCAGCCCCAGCATTTT
J: TRBJ1-5
D: -
size: once
V: TRBV12-3/TRBV12-4

CDR3: CASSHGTGKYNEQYF
DNA: TGTGCCAGCAGCCACGGGACAGGGAAGTACAATGAGCAGTACTTC
J: TRBJ2-5
D: TRBD1
size: few
V: TRBV6-1

CDR3: CASTQGRQGIISYNEQFF
DNA: TGTGCCAGCACCCAGGGGAGACAGGGGATTATCTCCTACAATGAGCAGTTCTTC
J: TRBJ2-1
D: TRBD1
size: many
V: TRBV6-6

CDR3: CASSGKGERAEQYF
DNA: TGTGCCAGCAGTGGGAAAGGGGAAAGGGCGGAGCAGTACTTC
J: TRBJ2-4
D: -
size: -
V: TRBV25-1

CDR3: CAWSAGDTQYF
DNA: TGTGCCTGGAGTGCTGGGGATACGCAGTATTTT
J: TRBJ2-3
D: -
size: -
V: TRBV30

CDR3: CASSVSALTAMNTEAFF
DNA: TGTGCCAGCAGCGTATCCGCCTTAACTGCCATGAACACTGAAGCTTTCTTT
J: TRBJ1-1
D: -
size: -
V: TRBV9

CDR3: CAVQGIQETQYF
DNA: TGTGCCGTCCAGGGAATACAAGAGACCCAGTACTTC
J: TRBJ2-5
D: -
size: -
V: TRBV10-3

CDR3: CASSPGQEATNEKLFF
DNA: TGCGCCAGCAGCCCCGGACAGGAAGCAACTAATGAAAAACTGTTTTTT
J: TRBJ1-4
D: TRBD1
size: -
V: TRBV5-1

CDR3: CSARDLAGGQARGEQYF
DNA: TGCAGTGCTAGAGATCTGGCCGGGGGACAGGCCAGGGGCGAGCAGTACTTC
J: TRBJ2-7
D: TRBD1
size: -
V: TRBV20-1

CDR3: CAISESSGGEYNEQFF
DNA: TGTGCCATCAGTGAGTCTAGCGGGGGGGAGTACAATGAGCAGTTCTTC
J: TRBJ2-1
D: TRBD2
size: many
V: TRBV10-3

CDR3: CASSLDRGGQRLAAYYNEQFF
DNA: TGTGCCAGCAGCTTAGATAGGGGGGGGCAGCGACTAGCGGCCTACTACAATGAGCAGTTCTTC
J: TRBJ2-1
D: TRBD2
size: few
V: TRBV11-2

CDR3: CASSISSQGEQFF
DNA: TGTGCCAGCAGTATATCCTCGCAGGGAGAGCAGTTCTTC
J: TRBJ2-1
D: -
size: -
V: TRBV27

CDR3: CSARPADEQFF
DNA: TGCAGTGCACGACCAGCGGATGAGCAGTTCTTC
J: TRBJ2-1
D: -
size: many
V: TRBV20-1

CDR3: CASSVDPLSGTGELFF
DNA: TGTGCCAGCAGCGTAGATCCACTTTCGGGCACCGGGGAGCTGTTTTTT
J: TRBJ2-2
D: -
size: -
V: TRBV9

CDR3: CASSLPRENDRLGEQYF
DNA: TGTGCCAGCAGCTTACCGCGGGAGAATGACCGACTAGGCGAGCAGTACTTC
J: TRBJ2-7
D: TRBD2
size: -
V: TRBV7-9

CDR3: CASSRAGTSAYNEQFF
DNA: TGTGCCAGCAGTAGAGCCGGGACTAGCGCCTACAATGAGCAGTTCTTC
J: TRBJ2-1
D: TRBD2
size: -
V: TRBV12-3/TRBV12-4

CDR3: CASVSRDTQYF
DNA: TGTGCCAGCGTGAGCAGAGATACGCAATATTTT
J: TRBJ2-3
D: -
size: -
V: TRBV12-3/TRBV12-4

CDR3: CASSRPAPNIQYF
DNA: TGTGCCAGCAGTAGGCCGGCACCTAACATTCAGTACTTC
J: TRBJ2-4
D: -
size: -
V: TRBV6-2/TRBV6-3

CDR3: CASSRFSGRPYNEQFF
DNA: TGCGCCAGCAGCCGCTTTAGCGGGAGGCCCTACAATGAGCAGTTCTTC
J: TRBJ2-1
D: TRBD2
size: many
V: TRBV4-1

CDR3: CASSLTIQRTGHYGYTF
DNA: TGTGCCAGCAGTCTCACCATTCAACGGACAGGACACTATGGCTACACCTTC
J: TRBJ1-2
D: TRBD1
size: many
V: TRBV27

CDR3: CASSDDFRPDTQYF
DNA: TGTGCCAGCAGTGACGATTTTCGGCCAGATACGCAGTATTTT
J: TRBJ2-3
D: -
size: -
V: TRBV6-2/TRBV6-3

CDR3: CASSREGYNEQFF
DNA: TGTGCCAGCAGCAGGGAGGGCTACAATGAGCAGTTCTTC
J: TRBJ2-1
D: TRBD2
size: many
V: TRBV6-1

CDR3: CASSQSHTDTQYF
DNA: TGTGCCAGCAGCCAATCCCACACAGATACGCAGTATTTT
J: TRBJ2-3
D: -
size: few
V: TRBV3-1

CDR3: CASSGSGGPNEQFF
DNA: TGCGCCAGCAGTGGATCGGGAGGGCCCAATGAGCAGTTCTTC
J: TRBJ2-1
D: TRBD2
size: many
V: TRBV10-1

CDR3: CASSLEGRETDTQYF
DNA: TGTGCCAGCAGCTTAGAAGGGCGGGAGACAGATACGCAGTATTTT
J: TRBJ2-3
D: TRBD2
size: few
V: TRBV7-9

CDR3: CASSPLAESSTDTQYF
DNA: TGTGCCAGCAGCCCTCTAGCTGAGTCTAGCACAGATACGCAGTATTTT
J: TRBJ2-3
D: -
size: -
V: TRBV7-6

CDR3: CASRPVGLAGGYSYNEQYF
DNA: TGTGCCAGCAGACCCGTGGGGCTAGCGGGGGGCTACTCCTACAATGAGCAGTACTTC
J: TRBJ2-7
D: TRBD2
size: -
V: TRBV27

CDR3: CAGSVMTDTQYF
DNA: TGTGCCGGCAGCGTAATGACAGATACGCAGTATTTT
J: TRBJ2-3
D: -
size: -
V: TRBV9

CDR3: CSARVTGRASSGANVLTF
DNA: TGCAGTGCTAGAGTGACAGGGCGAGCTAGCTCTGGGGCCAACGTCCTGACTTTC
J: TRBJ2-6
D: TRBD1
size: once
V: TRBV20-1